The entry below gives a single T cell receptor beta chain sequence along with its context. The antigen it binds to is not known. Base qualities are missing; no much larger clone stands one base away. This specimen comes from a study of OX40 agonist ivuxolimab in advanced cancers. Notes on the research overall: Ivuxolimab, which targeted the costimulatory receptor OX40 (CD134), was an agonistic, fully human IgG2 monoclonal antibody. Intravenous ivuxolimab was administered to patients every 2 weeks at six dose levels: 0.01, 0.1, 0.3, 1.5, 3 and 10 mg/kg. The dose-escalation cohort was around 84% male with a mean age of around 64 years, ranging from roughly 20 to 85. Among the roughly 50 dose-escalation patients, around 19 had hepatocellular carcinoma, roughly 15 melanoma, 9 renal cell carcinoma and 9 head and neck cancer. Partial responses occurred in three dose-escalation patients, of whom one had hepatocellular carcinoma and two had cutaneous melanoma. The point of sequencing TCRbeta in the periphery was to test whether ivuxolimab changed TCR sequence diversity and drove clonal T-cell expansion. Prior anti-PD-1, anti-PD-L1 or anti-CTLA-4 therapy was permitted, and checkpoint inhibitors had been received by about 37% of dose-escalation patients. The paper reports the monotherapy dose-escalation portion (N = 52 patients) of the phase I ivuxolimab trial. Broader findings and caveats from the paper: In the 0.1-3.0 mg/kg groups, partial responders had among the lowest normalized peripheral clonal expansion, particularly in CD8+ T cells. Clonal expansion of both CD4+ and CD8+ blood T cells was observed from baseline to week 6 at doses 0.1 to 3.0 mg/kg. After ivuxolimab, expanded clones were on average more numerous among CD8+ T cells than among CD4+ T cells. The antigen specificity of the clonally expanded peripheral T cells was not determined. Low levels of normalized T-cell clonal expansion were also seen in some nonresponding patients.

Genomic DNA was extracted from sorted cells for sequencing of the TCRbeta CDR3 region. TCRbeta CDR3 regions were sequenced using the immunoSEQ Assay. TCRdb stores this immuneACCESS table with in-frame sequences only. Part of the clones is absent; in the studies checked, under half of the shortfall reflects unresolved V genes, and no reason is known for the rest. In all, the sample holds over 55,000 clones, and over 80% of those were seen once. Under 2.5% of the sample is taken by the ten largest. Patients with autoimmune disease history or receiving systemic immunosuppression were excluded from the trial. Peripheral blood for TCR sequencing was drawn from every dose cohort at baseline, at cycle 4 day 1 and at cycle 7 day 1. The samples were taken from a phase I, first-in-human, multicenter, open-label dose-escalation trial of ivuxolimab. Adults with locally advanced or metastatic melanoma, renal cell carcinoma, hepatocellular carcinoma or head and neck squamous cell carcinoma were enrolled in the trial. Before TCR sequencing, CD4+ T cells and CD8+ T cells from peripheral blood were sorted into separate populations.

From a lookup of the germline V gene (reference sequence), CDR1 and CDR2 are LNHDA and SQIVND. At the junction V is shortened by 9 bases and J by 7 bases; bases outside the gene matches: 11. The CDR3 runs 14 residues from the cysteine to the phenylalanine. CDR3 DNA only is kept here, 42 bases in frame from base 1. This clonotype was obtained from an adult with an advanced solid tumor such as melanoma, head and neck, liver or kidney cancer. The sequence is built from TRBV19 and TRBJ2-1; 8 junctional bases match TRBD1. Sequencing was performed on CD4+ or CD8+ T cells sorted from blood, taken in a trial of the OX40 agonist ivuxolimab. The DNA sequence is TGTGCCAGCCAGGACGGACAGGGTTGGAATGAGCAGTTCTTC. Its translation reads: CASQDGQGWNEQFF.